This TCR beta chain appears in the sequencing data of a study of metastatic and nonmetastatic thyroid tumors. Patients were all untreated before their thyroid surgery. TCRdb re-clonotyped the PCR reads through MiXCR. The sample lists more than 20,000 clones, over 10% seen once, with around 5.1% in the top ten. The CDR3 runs 16 residues. The V gene end was trimmed by 0 bases and the J gene end by 5 bases; junction bases not matched to a gene: 12. Germline CDR1 DFQATT, CDR2 SNEGSKA (reference sequence). The TCR originated in a female donor with papillary thyroid cancer or a benign thyroid nodule (not recorded which). Some clones in this sample may be carry-over from other donors' samples. Specimen: blood. The rearrangement links TRBV20-1 to TRBJ2-5; 7 bases map to TRBD1. CDR3 residues: CSARDFINRGSETQYF. The CDR3 region has the DNA TGCAGTGCTAGAGACTTCATTAACAGGGGCAGTGAGACCCAGTACTTC.